Listed below are T cell receptor beta chains from one sample, sequenced in a study of patients and donors after allogeneic stem cell transplantation. MiXCR, run by TCRdb on the RT-PCR reads, gives a single entry per CDR3 protein. Found here are fewer than 95,000 distinct CDR3 sequences, 4% to 5% of them singletons; the top ten hold 2% to 3%. The specimen was blood, either unsorted or a sorted T cell fraction (not recorded which). The receptors were gathered from a human donor who was either an allogeneic HSCT recipient or a stem cell or donor lymphocyte infusion donor (not recorded which). It is not recorded whose cells these are; they may come from a transplant donor. CDR3s include the opening cysteine and the closing phenylalanine or tryptophan. D genes are given only for firm matches. Some rows have no size entry. The others give once, few or many, or a class for an expanded clone.

d_call: NA
clone_size: many
cdr3_length: 13
j_call: TRBJ2-1
v_call: TRBV9
cdr3_aa: CASSAELGNEQFF
cdr3_nt: TGTGCCAGCAGCGCCGAGTTAGGAAATGAGCAGTTCTTC

d_call: TRBD2
clone_size: many
cdr3_length: 14
j_call: TRBJ2-5
v_call: TRBV7-9
cdr3_aa: CASSRSGSDETQYF
cdr3_nt: TGTGCCAGCAGCCGTAGCGGGAGCGATGAGACCCAGTACTTC

d_call: NA
clone_size: few
cdr3_length: 15
j_call: TRBJ1-1
v_call: TRBV10-3
cdr3_aa: CAISESRQGNTEAFF
cdr3_nt: TGTGCCATCAGTGAGTCGAGGCAGGGGAACACTGAAGCTTTCTTT

d_call: NA
clone_size: many
cdr3_length: 13
j_call: TRBJ1-2
v_call: TRBV16
cdr3_aa: CASSPSPDYGYTF
cdr3_nt: TGTGCCAGCAGCCCCTCACCCGATTATGGCTACACCTTC

d_call: NA
clone_size: many
cdr3_length: 15
j_call: TRBJ2-2
v_call: TRBV6-1
cdr3_aa: CASSPRGANTGELFF
cdr3_nt: TGTGCCAGCAGTCCTCGGGGCGCGAACACCGGGGAGCTGTTTTTT

d_call: TRBD2
clone_size: many
cdr3_length: 15
j_call: TRBJ2-7
v_call: TRBV12-3/TRBV12-4
cdr3_aa: CASSPRRGGYYEQYF
cdr3_nt: TGTGCCAGCAGTCCTCGGCGGGGGGGATACTACGAGCAGTACTTC

d_call: NA
clone_size: many
cdr3_length: 14
j_call: TRBJ2-7
v_call: TRBV11-2
cdr3_aa: CASSLSGSSYEQYF
cdr3_nt: TGTGCCAGCAGCTTATCCGGGAGCTCCTACGAGCAGTACTTC

d_call: NA
clone_size: many
cdr3_length: 13
j_call: TRBJ2-2
v_call: TRBV19
cdr3_aa: CASSPSRTGELFF
cdr3_nt: TGTGCCAGTAGTCCCAGCAGGACCGGGGAGCTGTTTTTT

d_call: NA
clone_size: many
cdr3_length: 14
j_call: TRBJ2-1
v_call: TRBV10-3
cdr3_aa: CAISEQVVGGGQFF
cdr3_nt: TGTGCCATCAGTGAGCAGGTCGTCGGGGGAGGGCAGTTCTTC

d_call: NA
clone_size: many
cdr3_length: 14
j_call: TRBJ1-1
v_call: TRBV10-3
cdr3_aa: CAISDPGVNTEAFF
cdr3_nt: TGTGCCATCAGTGACCCCGGGGTGAACACTGAAGCTTTCTTT

d_call: NA
clone_size: few
cdr3_length: 13
j_call: TRBJ1-1
v_call: TRBV20-1
cdr3_aa: CSAQWTTGTEAFF
cdr3_nt: TGCAGCGCACAATGGACGACGGGGACTGAAGCTTTCTTT

d_call: NA
clone_size: many
cdr3_length: 14
j_call: TRBJ2-5
v_call: TRBV12-3/TRBV12-4
cdr3_aa: CASSRNGPKETQYF
cdr3_nt: TGTGCCAGCAGTCGAAATGGACCGAAAGAGACCCAGTACTTC

d_call: NA
clone_size: many
cdr3_length: 12
j_call: TRBJ2-2
v_call: TRBV7-3
cdr3_aa: CASSLTAGELFF
cdr3_nt: TGTGCCAGCAGCTTAACGGCCGGGGAGCTGTTTTTT

d_call: TRBD2
clone_size: many
cdr3_length: 14
j_call: TRBJ2-3
v_call: TRBV5-1
cdr3_aa: CASETSGSTDTQYF
cdr3_nt: TGCGCCAGCGAGACTAGCGGGAGCACAGATACGCAGTATTTT

d_call: NA
clone_size: few
cdr3_length: 16
j_call: TRBJ2-6
v_call: TRBV18
cdr3_aa: CASSPDRNYGANVLTF
cdr3_nt: TGTGCCAGCTCCCCGGACAGAAATTATGGGGCCAACGTCCTGACTTTC

d_call: TRBD1
clone_size: NA
cdr3_length: 16
j_call: TRBJ2-1
v_call: TRBV27
cdr3_aa: CASSLSLGGAVNEQFF
cdr3_nt: TGTGCCAGCAGTTTATCTTTAGGGGGCGCGGTCAATGAGCAGTTCTTC

d_call: NA
clone_size: many
cdr3_length: 15
j_call: TRBJ1-5
v_call: TRBV19
cdr3_aa: CASSISGPVNQPQHF
cdr3_nt: TGTGCCAGTAGTATTTCAGGGCCCGTCAATCAGCCCCAGCATTTT

d_call: NA
clone_size: few
cdr3_length: 16
j_call: TRBJ2-1
v_call: TRBV7-6
cdr3_aa: CASSLGEGGLYNEQFF
cdr3_nt: TGTGCCAGCAGCTTAGGCGAGGGGGGACTCTACAATGAGCAGTTCTTC

d_call: NA
clone_size: many
cdr3_length: 15
j_call: TRBJ1-5
v_call: TRBV20-1
cdr3_aa: CSARSTVAGSQPQHF
cdr3_nt: TGCAGTGCTAGATCGACGGTAGCAGGGAGTCAGCCCCAGCATTTT

d_call: NA
clone_size: few
cdr3_length: 14
j_call: TRBJ2-7
v_call: TRBV11-3
cdr3_aa: CASSSERQAGEQYF
cdr3_nt: TGTGCCAGCAGCTCAGAAAGACAGGCTGGCGAGCAGTACTTC

d_call: NA
clone_size: many
cdr3_length: 14
j_call: TRBJ1-1
v_call: TRBV7-9
cdr3_aa: CASSPTQGTPEAFF
cdr3_nt: TGTGCCAGCAGCCCAACCCAGGGGACCCCTGAAGCTTTCTTT

d_call: NA
clone_size: many
cdr3_length: 16
j_call: TRBJ2-1
v_call: TRBV12-3/TRBV12-4
cdr3_aa: CASSLVGDPLSNEQFF
cdr3_nt: TGTGCCAGCAGTTTGGTAGGTGACCCCCTCTCCAATGAGCAGTTCTTC

d_call: TRBD2
clone_size: few
cdr3_length: 16
j_call: TRBJ2-3
v_call: TRBV6-1
cdr3_aa: CASEPGTSVRRDTQYF
cdr3_nt: TGTGCCAGCGAACCGGGGACTAGCGTAAGACGGGATACGCAGTATTTT

d_call: TRBD1
clone_size: few
cdr3_length: 16
j_call: TRBJ1-1
v_call: TRBV19
cdr3_aa: CASSMPGQGSSTEAFF
cdr3_nt: TGTGCCAGTAGTATGCCGGGACAGGGTTCGTCCACTGAAGCTTTCTTT

d_call: NA
clone_size: few
cdr3_length: 15
j_call: TRBJ2-5
v_call: TRBV28
cdr3_aa: CASSLFYGSGETQYF
cdr3_nt: TGTGCCAGCAGTTTATTCTACGGGAGCGGAGAGACCCAGTACTTC

d_call: NA
clone_size: many
cdr3_length: 10
j_call: TRBJ2-5
v_call: TRBV25-1
cdr3_aa: CASSEETQYF
cdr3_nt: TGTGCCAGCAGTGAAGAGACCCAGTACTTC

d_call: NA
clone_size: many
cdr3_length: 16
j_call: TRBJ2-7
v_call: TRBV5-1
cdr3_aa: CASNPTGTPYSYEQYF
cdr3_nt: TGCGCCAGCAATCCCACCGGGACTCCCTACTCCTACGAGCAGTACTTC

d_call: NA
clone_size: many
cdr3_length: 14
j_call: TRBJ2-7
v_call: TRBV18
cdr3_aa: CASSPDQENYEQYF
cdr3_nt: TGTGCCAGCTCACCAGACCAAGAAAACTACGAGCAGTACTTC

d_call: NA
clone_size: NA
cdr3_length: 17
j_call: TRBJ2-3
v_call: TRBV6-2/TRBV6-3
cdr3_aa: CASSYPQGRWGTDTQYF
cdr3_nt: TGTGCCAGCAGTTACCCCCAGGGACGCTGGGGCACAGATACGCAGTATTTT

d_call: NA
clone_size: many
cdr3_length: 15
j_call: TRBJ2-1
v_call: TRBV20-1
cdr3_aa: CSALPAVGSPNEQFF
cdr3_nt: TGCAGTGCTCTCCCCGCAGTGGGGAGCCCCAATGAGCAGTTCTTC

d_call: NA
clone_size: many
cdr3_length: 14
j_call: TRBJ1-1
v_call: TRBV29-1
cdr3_aa: CSARRGSGGTEAFF
cdr3_nt: TGCAGCGCGCGGCGAGGGAGTGGGGGCACTGAAGCTTTCTTT

d_call: NA
clone_size: many
cdr3_length: 14
j_call: TRBJ1-2
v_call: TRBV6-1
cdr3_aa: CASSDPGRSYGYTF
cdr3_nt: TGTGCCAGCAGTGATCCGGGGAGGAGCTATGGCTACACCTTC

d_call: TRBD2
clone_size: many
cdr3_length: 17
j_call: TRBJ2-7
v_call: TRBV7-2
cdr3_aa: CASSLVASGSRGYEQYF
cdr3_nt: TGTGCCAGCAGCTTAGTGGCTAGCGGGAGTAGGGGCTACGAGCAGTACTTC

d_call: TRBD1
clone_size: few
cdr3_length: 15
j_call: TRBJ2-7
v_call: TRBV5-6
cdr3_aa: CASSYRDRGSYEQYF
cdr3_nt: TGTGCCAGCAGTTACCGGGACAGGGGTTCCTACGAGCAGTACTTC

d_call: NA
clone_size: many
cdr3_length: 13
j_call: TRBJ2-2
v_call: TRBV28
cdr3_aa: CASRASQGGELFF
cdr3_nt: TGTGCCAGCAGGGCCTCTCAGGGCGGGGAGCTGTTTTTT

d_call: TRBD1
clone_size: many
cdr3_length: 14
j_call: TRBJ2-5
v_call: TRBV7-9
cdr3_aa: CASGTGTGTETQYF
cdr3_nt: TGTGCCAGCGGTACCGGGACAGGGACAGAGACCCAGTACTTC

d_call: TRBD2
clone_size: NA
cdr3_length: 15
j_call: TRBJ2-5
v_call: TRBV4-1
cdr3_aa: CASSRSWTSIETQYF
cdr3_nt: TGCGCCAGCAGCCGAAGTTGGACTAGCATAGAGACCCAGTACTTC